These 19 T cell receptor beta chains originate from one sample sequenced in a study of blood T cell repertoires in COVID-19. Method: immunoSEQ multiplex PCR; TCRdb's copy keeps in-frame clones and lacks some. The data show about 250,000 clones, approximately 90% seen once. Sequenced material: peripheral blood. Every receptor here comes from a man younger than 40 with acute or convalescent COVID-19.

This clone was detected ten times or more. This chain connects TRBV4-1 to TRBJ1-2, with D possibly matching TRBD1 (6 bases). This CDR3 has 16 residues. Trimming took 2 bases from V and 4 from J, leaving 17 bases between them. Germline assignment: CDR1 MGHRA and CDR2 YSYEKL. In DNA, the CDR3 is TGCGCCAGCAGCCAAAATCCCGCGGGGGCGATCTATGGCTACACCTTC. Protein: CASSQNPAGAIYGYTF.

This clone came up a few times. The chain employs TRBV19 and TRBJ2-1; 9 bases agree with TRBD1. After removal of 4 bases from V and 12 bases from J, the junction contained 10 bases not matched to a gene. This CDR3 has 14 amino acids. Germline V gene lookup returns CDR1 LNHDA and CDR2 SQIVND (reference sequence). CDR3 nucleotide sequence: TGTGCCAGTAGTACGGGACAGGGCGATCATGGGCAGTTCTTC. Translating gives CASSTGQGDHGQFF.

The rearrangement joins TRBV18 to TRBJ2-7, with 7 bases that match TRBD1. Trimming cost V 0 bases and J 1 base; bases outside gene matches: 3. CDR1 is KGHSH, CDR2 LQKENI, per germline. The CDR3 contains 15 residues. In DNA, the CDR3 is TGTGCCAGCTCACCACCGTCCAGGGGGTCCTACGAGCAGTACTTC. It encodes CASSPPSRGSYEQYF.

The rearrangement uses TRBV27 and TRBJ1-5; D possibly corresponds to TRBD1 (5 bases). This CDR3 contains 14 residues. V lost 8 bases and J 0 bases, leaving 11 bases between the germline ends. Per the germline V gene, CDR1 is MNHEY and CDR2 is SMNVEV (reference sequence). In DNA, the CDR3 is TGTGCCAGCGAGACAGTTTATAGCAATCAGCCCCAGCATTTT. It specifies CASETVYSNQPQHF.

CDR3 DNA: TGTGCCACTTCGGACAGGGGGCATGGCTACACCTTC. Its translation is CATSDRGHGYTF. The gene calls are TRBV24-1 and TRBJ1-2; TRBD1 matches at 11 bases. This CDR3 is 12 amino acids long. Germline CDR1 reads KGHDR; CDR2 reads SFDVKD. V lost 10 bases and J lost 6; bases outside the gene matches: 3.

This clone was seen once. The chain links TRBV6-6 to TRBJ1-4, with a tentative D call TRBD1 (5 bases). V lost 7 bases to trimming and J lost 3 bases, with 15 bases between them. Germline V CDR1 and CDR2: MNHNY, SVGAGI (reference sequence). This CDR3 region has 15 residues. The CDR3 is CASTWGGVANEKLFF. CDR3 in DNA: TGTGCCAGCACCTGGGGGGGGGTGGCTAATGAAAAACTGTTTTTT.

The chain uses TRBV6-6 and TRBJ2-3, with TRBD1 as a possible D gene (5 bases). Germline CDR1 is MNHNY and CDR2 is SVGAGI (reference sequence). Trimming shortened V by 7 bases and J by 7 bases, and 12 bases separated the two germline ends. The CDR3 extends over 12 amino acids. The CDR3 sequence is CASTQGVHTQYF. The CDR3 DNA reads TGTGCCAGCACCCAAGGGGTACATACGCAGTATTTT.

This chain joins TRBV18 and TRBJ1-1, with TRBD1 identical over 8 bases. The CDR3 sequence is 12 residues long. V was clipped by 6 bases and J by 7 bases; unmatched bases: 4. Per the germline V gene, CDR1 is KGHSH and CDR2 is LQKENI. The DNA for the CDR3 is TGTGCCAGCTCTCTCGGACAGGGTGAAGCTTTCTTT. Translating gives CASSLGQGEAFF.

The genes are TRBV3-1 (or the pseudogene TRBV3-2) and TRBJ1-4; no definite D call. Germline CDR1 LGHDT, CDR2 YNNKEL (reference sequence). CDR3 size: 16 residues. V gave up 0 bases and J gave up 7 bases, with 15 bases separating them. The CDR3 nucleotides read TGTGCCAGCAGCCAAGAACGGGTCCGACCTGTTGAAAAACTGTTTTTT. It codes for CASSQERVRPVEKLFF.

The chain couples TRBV6-5 to TRBJ1-2, with TRBD1 matching over 8 bases. Germline V gene data show CDR1 as MNHEY and CDR2 as SVGAGI. The CDR3 contains 15 residues. Germline trimming cut 2 bases from V and 0 bases from J; bases unmatched to any gene: 2. The chain's CDR3 is CASSYQGAANYGYTF. The CDR3 DNA follows: TGTGCCAGCAGTTACCAGGGGGCGGCTAACTATGGCTACACCTTC.

The chain recombines TRBV19 with TRBJ1-6; 7 bases are a match to TRBD1. The CDR3 covers 13 residues. The germline gives CDR1 LNHDA, CDR2 SQIVND (reference sequence). V dropped 6 bases and J dropped 7; count of bases not matched to a gene: 3. CDR3 in amino acids: CASRQGRNSPLHF. The CDR3 nucleotides are TGTGCCAGTAGACAGGGGAGGAATTCACCCCTCCACTTT.

The J gene is TRBJ1-1, the V gene TRBV30; 10 bases line up with TRBD1. This CDR3 is 17 amino acids long. Germline CDR1 reads GTSNPN; CDR2 reads SVGIG (reference sequence). V trimming: 3 bases; J trimming: 5 bases; junction bases outside the gene matches: 15. CDR3 bases: TGTGCCTGGAGCGCGCCCTCCGGGACAGGGGTGGGGACTGAAGCTTTCTTT. This gives the protein CAWSAPSGTGVGTEAFF.

The chain carries TRBV11-2 and TRBJ1-4; 8 bases align to TRBD1. The CDR3 runs 16 residues. J lost 2 bases, V lost 5 bases, and 7 bases had no gene match. Germline CDR1 SGHAT, CDR2 FQNNGV. This chain's CDR3 is CASSTGWTGTNEKLFF. CDR3 nucleotides: TGTGCCAGCAGCACGGGCTGGACAGGGACTAATGAAAAACTGTTTTTT.

The gene calls are TRBV27 and TRBJ1-4; TRBD1 aligns across 9 bases. The J segment lost 8 bases and the V segment lost 2 bases, leaving 9 bases of the junction unmatched. The CDR3 loop spans 16 amino acids. CDR1 MNHEY and CDR2 SMNVEV come from the germline V gene (reference sequence). The CDR3 protein is CASSLSLGQGWEKLFF. The DNA for the CDR3 is TGTGCCAGCAGTTTAAGTTTGGGACAGGGCTGGGAAAAACTGTTTTTT.

V is TRBV15 and J is TRBJ1-1; 7 bases fit TRBD1. Per germline, CDR1 LNHNV and CDR2 YYDKDF (reference sequence). The CDR3 consists of 14 residues. V shed 9 bases, J shed 0 bases, and the junction held 7 bases outside the gene matches. CDR3 protein: CATGTVTMNTEAFF. As DNA, the CDR3 is TGTGCCACGGGGACAGTGACCATGAACACTGAAGCTTTCTTT.

The chain employs TRBV5-1 and TRBJ1-1; D is ambiguous. CDR1 SGHRS and CDR2 YFSETQ come from the germline V gene. V was cut by 0 bases and J by 3 bases, with 12 bases left in between. The CDR3 is 15 residues long. The CDR3 region is CASSLEGQTYTEAFF. DNA of the CDR3: TGCGCCAGCAGCTTGGAAGGCCAGACTTACACTGAAGCTTTCTTT.

The rearrangement joins TRBV4-2 to TRBJ2-1; maybe TRBD2 (6 bases). The germline V and J ends were trimmed by 4 bases and 3 bases, with 13 bases remaining between them. This CDR3 is built from 15 residues. Germline loops: CDR1 LGHNA, CDR2 YNFKEQ. The CDR3 sequence: CASSPRTGDYNEQFF. CDR3 in DNA: TGTGCCAGCAGCCCTAGAACGGGGGACTACAATGAGCAGTTCTTC.

The chain has TRBV19 and TRBJ2-7; D possibly corresponds to TRBD2 (5 bases). This CDR3 comprises 15 residues. The ends were cut back, 3 bases at V and 3 bases at J, with 15 bases in the middle. CDR1 is LNHDA, CDR2 SQIVND, per germline (reference sequence). For the CDR3, the DNA is TGTGCCAGTAGTATGCGTCGAGCGGACCACTACGAGCAGTACTTC. This encodes CASSMRRADHYEQYF. Looking up the rest from reference TRBV19 and TRBJ2-7 gives the full variable domain: DGGITQSPKYLFRKEGQNVTLSCEQNLNHDAMYWYRQDPGQGLRLIYYSQIVNDFQKGDIAEGYSVSREKKESFPLTVTSAQKNPTAFYLCASSMRRADHYEQYFGPGTRLTVT.

The genes are TRBV27 and TRBJ2-1; D not certain. CDR3 length: 14 residues. The V end lost 5 bases, the J end lost 0 bases, and 8 bases lay between the germline ends. The germline V gene encodes CDR1 MNHEY and CDR2 SMNVEV (reference sequence). The CDR3 nucleotides are TGTGCCAGCAGTCGATCGAGCTCCTACAATGAGCAGTTCTTC. Translation: CASSRSSSYNEQFF.